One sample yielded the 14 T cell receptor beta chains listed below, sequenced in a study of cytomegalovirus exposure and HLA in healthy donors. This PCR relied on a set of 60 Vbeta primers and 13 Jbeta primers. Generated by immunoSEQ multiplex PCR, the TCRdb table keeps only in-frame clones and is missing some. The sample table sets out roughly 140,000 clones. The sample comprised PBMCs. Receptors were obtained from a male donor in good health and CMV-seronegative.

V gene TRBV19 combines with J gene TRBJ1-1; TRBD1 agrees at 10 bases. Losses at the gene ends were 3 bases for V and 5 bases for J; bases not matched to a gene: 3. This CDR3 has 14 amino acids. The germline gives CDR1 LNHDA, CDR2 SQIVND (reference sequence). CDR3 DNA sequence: TGTGCCAGTAGTATCAAGGGACAGGGGACTGAAGCTTTCTTT. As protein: CASSIKGQGTEAFF.

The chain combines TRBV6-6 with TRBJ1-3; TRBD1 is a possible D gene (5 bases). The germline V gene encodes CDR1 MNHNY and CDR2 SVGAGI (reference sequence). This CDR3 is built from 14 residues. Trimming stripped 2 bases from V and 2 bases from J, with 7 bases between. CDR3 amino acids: CASSYGGAGNTIYF. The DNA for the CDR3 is TGTGCCAGCAGTTACGGAGGGGCTGGAAACACCATATATTTT.

CDR3 sequence: CAWNPGTEEAFF. CDR3 DNA sequence: TGTGCCTGGAACCCCGGGACAGAAGAAGCTTTCTTT. The chain has TRBV30 and TRBJ1-1, with 7 bases fitting TRBD1. The CDR3 has 12 residues. The germline CDR1 and CDR2 sequences are GTSNPN and SVGIG (reference sequence). V trimming: 4 bases; J trimming: 8 bases; junction bases outside the gene matches: 7.

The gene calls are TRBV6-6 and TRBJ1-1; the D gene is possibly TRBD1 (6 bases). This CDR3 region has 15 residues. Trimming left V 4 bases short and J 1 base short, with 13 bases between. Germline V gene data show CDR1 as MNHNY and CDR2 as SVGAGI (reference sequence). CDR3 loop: CASSSLRGTNTEAFF. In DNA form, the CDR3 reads TGTGCCAGCAGTTCCCTCAGGGGAACGAACACTGAAGCTTTCTTT.

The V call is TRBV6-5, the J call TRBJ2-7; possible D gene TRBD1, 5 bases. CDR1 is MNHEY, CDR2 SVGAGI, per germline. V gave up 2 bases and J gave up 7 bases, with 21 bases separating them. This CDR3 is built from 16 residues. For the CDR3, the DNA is TGTGCCAGCAGTTACACCAGGGCCCCAATCCTGGGGGAGCAGTACTTC. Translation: CASSYTRAPILGEQYF.

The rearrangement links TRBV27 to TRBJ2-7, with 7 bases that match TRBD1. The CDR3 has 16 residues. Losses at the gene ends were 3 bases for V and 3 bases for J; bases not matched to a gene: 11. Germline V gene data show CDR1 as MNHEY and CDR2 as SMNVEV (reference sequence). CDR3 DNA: TGTGCCAGCAGTTTCCACGGACAGGCCCTCTTCTACGAGCAGTACTTC. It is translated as CASSFHGQALFYEQYF.

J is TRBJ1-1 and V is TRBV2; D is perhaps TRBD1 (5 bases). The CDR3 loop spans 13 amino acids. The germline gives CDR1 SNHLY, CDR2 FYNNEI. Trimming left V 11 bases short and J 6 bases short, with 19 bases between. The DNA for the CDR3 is TGTGCCGCCACCGGGACTCCGATGGCTGAAGCTTTCTTT. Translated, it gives CAATGTPMAEAFF.

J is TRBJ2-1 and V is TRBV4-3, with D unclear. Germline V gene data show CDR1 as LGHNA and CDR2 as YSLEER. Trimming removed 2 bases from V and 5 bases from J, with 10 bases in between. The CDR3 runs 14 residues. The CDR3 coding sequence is TGCGCCAGCAGCCAAACTCCAGGAAACAATGAGCAGTTCTTC. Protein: CASSQTPGNNEQFF.

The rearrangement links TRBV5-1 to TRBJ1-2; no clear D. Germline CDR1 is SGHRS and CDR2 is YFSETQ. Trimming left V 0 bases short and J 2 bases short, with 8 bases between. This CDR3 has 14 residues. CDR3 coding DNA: TGCGCCAGCAGCTTGGATCCGGGAAACTATGGCTACACCTTC. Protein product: CASSLDPGNYGYTF.

CDR3 in amino acids: CASSQRTGANTEAFF. CDR3 in DNA: TGCGCCAGCAGCCAGAGGACAGGAGCAAACACTGAAGCTTTCTTT. V and J are TRBV4-3 and TRBJ1-1; TRBD1 aligns across 7 bases. With V trimmed by 3 bases and J by 2 bases, 6 bases remained unmatched. The CDR3 sequence is 15 residues long. CDR1 is LGHNA and CDR2 is YSLEER in the germline V gene.

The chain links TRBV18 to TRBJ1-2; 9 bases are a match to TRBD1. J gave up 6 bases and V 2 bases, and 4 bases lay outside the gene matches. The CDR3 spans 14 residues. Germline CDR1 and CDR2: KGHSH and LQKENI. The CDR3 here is CASSPTGQGNGYTF. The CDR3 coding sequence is TGTGCCAGCTCACCAACCGGACAGGGGAATGGCTACACCTTC.

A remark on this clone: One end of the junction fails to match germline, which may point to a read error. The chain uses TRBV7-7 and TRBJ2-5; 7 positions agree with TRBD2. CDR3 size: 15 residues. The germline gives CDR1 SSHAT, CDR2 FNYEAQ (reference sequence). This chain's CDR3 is CASSLEPWGGETQYF. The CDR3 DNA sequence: TGTGCTAGCAGCTTAGAGCCCTGGGGGGGAGAGACCCAGTACTTC.

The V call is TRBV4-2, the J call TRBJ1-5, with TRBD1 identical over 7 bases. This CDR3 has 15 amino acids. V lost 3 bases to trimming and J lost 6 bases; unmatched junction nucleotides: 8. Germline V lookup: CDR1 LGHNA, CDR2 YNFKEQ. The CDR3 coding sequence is TGTGCCAGCAGCCACGCAACAGGGGTCACTCAGCCCCAGCATTTT. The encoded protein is CASSHATGVTQPQHF.

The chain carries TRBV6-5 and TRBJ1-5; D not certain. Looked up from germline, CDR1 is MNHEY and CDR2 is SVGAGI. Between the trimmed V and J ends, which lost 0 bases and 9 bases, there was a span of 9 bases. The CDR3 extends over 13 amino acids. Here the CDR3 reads CASSYSIDRPQHF. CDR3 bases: TGTGCCAGCAGTTACTCGATAGATAGGCCCCAGCATTTT.